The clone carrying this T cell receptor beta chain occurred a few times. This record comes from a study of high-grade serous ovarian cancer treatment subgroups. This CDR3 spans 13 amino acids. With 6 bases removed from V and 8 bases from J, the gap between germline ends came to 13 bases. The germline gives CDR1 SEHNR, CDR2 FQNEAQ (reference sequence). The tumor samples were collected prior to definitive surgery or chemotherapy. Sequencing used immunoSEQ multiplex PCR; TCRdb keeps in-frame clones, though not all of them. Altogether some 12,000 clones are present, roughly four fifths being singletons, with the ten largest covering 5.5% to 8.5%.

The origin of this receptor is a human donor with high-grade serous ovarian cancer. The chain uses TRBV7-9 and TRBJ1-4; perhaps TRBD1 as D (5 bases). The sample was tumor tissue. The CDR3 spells CASRPARDEKLFF. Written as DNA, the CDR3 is TGTGCCAGCAGGCCCGCCAGGGACGAAAAACTGTTTTTT.